This entry is about one TCR beta chain. This clone was found a few times. Its antigen remains unidentified. Base qualities are missing; no much larger clone stands one base away. V is pared back by 4 bases and J by 7 bases, with 23 bases lying between the germline termini. As encoded in the germline V gene, CDR1 is MNHEY while CDR2 is SVGAGI. Its CDR3 holds 16 amino acids, cysteine through phenylalanine. Only the CDR3 DNA is retained, 48 bases long and in frame from the first base. This entry is derived from a study of T cell responses to AZD1222 COVID-19 vaccine (dated by TCRdb to the early 2020s). As for the study more broadly: AZD1222 recipients whose second dose came at about 4 weeks and those whose second dose came at about 12 weeks were combined into one group, since spike-specific TCR depth and breadth did not differ between the two schedules. Enrollment into the trials was organized by age into subgroups of 18-55, 56-69 and 70-plus years, and those subgroups contained roughly 150, 30 and 60 TCR-sequenced participants, respectively. TCR sequencing covered 230 to 250 trial participants: 207 given two doses of AZD1222 and 26 given two doses of MenACWY control vaccine.

The CDR3 regions of human TCRbeta chains were analyzed by immunosequencing. As for how the authors treated the data: Repertoire TCRs were matched against a reference library of SARS-CoV-2-specific TCRs generated with the MIRA antigen-specificity platform. Breadth meant the fraction of unique TCRs that were SARS-CoV-2-associated, whereas depth meant the fraction of total T cells that were SARS-CoV-2-associated. Using the MIRA data, each spike-specific TCR was mapped to the spike region that the TCR reacts to and placed in a CD4 or CD8 class. Log10-transformed breadth and depth values were compared by one-way ANOVA with Sidak's multiple comparisons tests. The immuneACCESS repertoire file appears here via TCRdb, limited to in-frame rearrangements. These files lack a portion of the clones; in checked studies, under half of the deficit traces to unresolved V genes, and the cause of the others is not known. Clone size and the V and J calls come from that table; the DNA yielded D and trimming. This sample has 50,000 or so clones in its table, and 80% to 90% of those were observed once. 14% to 15% of the sample rests with the top ten.

Here is what the overall study found, with its caveats: The 56-69-year group was small, and its depth increase did not reach significance, likely because of low power. Because no day 14 peak-response samples were available, the repertoires could be characterized only after the peak T cell response. Only five or six AZD1222 recipients were SARS-CoV-2 seropositive at baseline, limiting conclusions about previously exposed vaccinees. Vaccine-associated CD4 TCRs spanned the whole spike protein, with dominant responses in regions 160-218 and 743-854. Epitopes outside the regions mutated in the B.1.351 and B.1.1.7 variants were reportedly recognized by nearly half of the unique spike-specific TCRs. After two AZD1222 doses, spike-specific TCR breadth and depth were significantly higher than at day 0 and than in MenACWY recipients. Participants were mostly white British, with more females than males. The authors suggested clonal diversity may have been underestimated.

Sample time point, as interpreted from the label and publication: baseline before first vaccination. The vaccinee samples were drawn from two UK trials, COV001 and COV002, one of which was a single-blind randomized controlled phase 2/3 trial testing AZD1222 (ChAdOx1 nCoV-19) in healthy adults. For TCRbeta chain sequencing, PBMC samples were collected from trial participants at day 0 and at day 28 after the second dose. This TCR was sampled from an adult in good health. Here the chain combines TRBV6-5 and TRBJ2-7, with a tentative D call of TRBD1 or TRBD2, each matching 6 bases. The source was peripheral blood, collected on day 0 of AZD1222 vaccination. The DNA sequence follows: TGTGCCAGCAGTTCACGTTACGGGGAAGGGGGGAAAGAGCAGTACTTC. Translation gives CASSSRYGEGGKEQYF.